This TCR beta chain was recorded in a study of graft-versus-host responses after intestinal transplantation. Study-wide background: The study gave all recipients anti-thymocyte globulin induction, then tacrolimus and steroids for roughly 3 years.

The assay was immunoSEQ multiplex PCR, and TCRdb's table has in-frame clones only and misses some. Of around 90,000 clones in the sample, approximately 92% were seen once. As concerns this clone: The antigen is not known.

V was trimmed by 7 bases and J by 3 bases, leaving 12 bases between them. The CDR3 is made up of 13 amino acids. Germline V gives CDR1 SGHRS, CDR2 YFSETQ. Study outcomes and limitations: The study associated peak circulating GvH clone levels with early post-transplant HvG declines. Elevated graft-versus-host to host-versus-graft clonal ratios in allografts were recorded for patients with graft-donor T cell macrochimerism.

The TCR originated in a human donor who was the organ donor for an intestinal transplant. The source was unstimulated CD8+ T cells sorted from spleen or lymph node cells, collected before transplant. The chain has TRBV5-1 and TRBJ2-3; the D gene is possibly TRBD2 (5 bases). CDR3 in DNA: TGCGCCAGCCATGGGGAGCCGACAGATACGCAGTATTTT. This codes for CASHGEPTDTQYF.